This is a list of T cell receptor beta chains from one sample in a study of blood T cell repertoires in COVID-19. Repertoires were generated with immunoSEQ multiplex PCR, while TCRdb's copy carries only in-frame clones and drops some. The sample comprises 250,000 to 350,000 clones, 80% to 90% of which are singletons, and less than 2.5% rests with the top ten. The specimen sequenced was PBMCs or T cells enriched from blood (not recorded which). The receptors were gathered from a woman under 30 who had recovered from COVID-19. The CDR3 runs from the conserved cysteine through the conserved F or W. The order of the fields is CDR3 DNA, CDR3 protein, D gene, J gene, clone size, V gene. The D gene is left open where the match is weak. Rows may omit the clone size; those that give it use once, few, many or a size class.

TGCGCCAGCAGTGAGAGGACAGGAGATACGCAGTATTTT	CASSERTGDTQYF	TRBD1	TRBJ2-3	NA	TRBV10-1
TGTGCCAGCAGATTTACCGACATCTATGGCTACACCTTC	CASRFTDIYGYTF	NA	TRBJ1-2	NA	TRBV2
TGTGCCAGCAGCTTACGGGGAGACAATCAGCCCCAGCATTTT	CASSLRGDNQPQHF	NA	TRBJ1-5	NA	TRBV7-9
TGTGCCAGCAGTTTTGGGGGGGACGGCTACACCTTC	CASSFGGDGYTF	NA	TRBJ1-2	NA	TRBV28
TGTGCCAGCAGCTTGGGAGAGATGAACACCGGGGAGCTGTTTTTT	CASSLGEMNTGELFF	NA	TRBJ2-2	NA	TRBV5-4
TGTGCCAGCAGTCCCCGCCAGGGAAATAATTCACCCCTCCACTTT	CASSPRQGNNSPLHF	NA	TRBJ1-6	once	TRBV28
TGCAGCGTTGAAGGTTTCAGGGCCCGCTCCTATAATTCACCCCTCCACTTT	CSVEGFRARSYNSPLHF	NA	TRBJ1-6	NA	TRBV29-1
TGTGCCAGCAGCTTTCAGGTGGACACCGGGGAGCTGTTTTTT	CASSFQVDTGELFF	NA	TRBJ2-2	NA	TRBV7-2
TGCGCCAGCAGCCAAGTGTCACTTGACAGGGGAGACTATGGCTACACCTTC	CASSQVSLDRGDYGYTF	TRBD1	TRBJ1-2	NA	TRBV4-1
TGTGCCAGCAGTTTGTCAGGGAACACTGAAGCTTTCTTT	CASSLSGNTEAFF	NA	TRBJ1-1	NA	TRBV12-3/TRBV12-4
TGTGCCAGTAGGCCAACAGGGGGCAGGGACGAGCAGTACTTC	CASRPTGGRDEQYF	TRBD1	TRBJ2-7	few	TRBV19
TGTGCCAGCAGCCCTAGCGGGGGAGAGACCCAGTACTTC	CASSPSGGETQYF	TRBD2	TRBJ2-5	NA	TRBV11-2
TGTGCCAGCAGCAAAGTTGTGAGGATAAGTCGGGAGACCCAGTACTTC	CASSKVVRISRETQYF	NA	TRBJ2-5	NA	TRBV21-1
TGTGCCAGCAGCTTAGATCGGGTTACCGGGGAGCTGTTTTTT	CASSLDRVTGELFF	NA	TRBJ2-2	NA	TRBV11-3
TGTGCCAGCAGCGGATTCGACAGGGGACTCCAGACCGGGGAGCTGTTTTTT	CASSGFDRGLQTGELFF	TRBD1	TRBJ2-2	NA	TRBV9
TGTGCCAGCAGCTTAGGGGCCGCGGGTCAGCCCCAGCATTTT	CASSLGAAGQPQHF	NA	TRBJ1-5	NA	TRBV7-9
TGTGCCATCAGTGTGGGTATCGGGTCACCCCTCCACTTT	CAISVGIGSPLHF	NA	TRBJ1-6	NA	TRBV10-3
TGCGCCAGCAGCGGGGGGGACACGGTGAACACTGAAGCTTTCTTT	CASSGGDTVNTEAFF	NA	TRBJ1-1	NA	TRBV5-1
TGCGCCAGCAGCCTAGTGGGGAGGGAGACCCAGTACTTC	CASSLVGRETQYF	NA	TRBJ2-5	NA	TRBV10-2
TGTGCCAGCAGCTCCCTAGGAGGGCCCTCCAATCAGCCCCAGCATTTT	CASSSLGGPSNQPQHF	NA	TRBJ1-5	NA	TRBV7-8
TGCAGTGCTAGTGCGGGGTTCGGTGAAGCTTTCTTT	CSASAGFGEAFF	NA	TRBJ1-1	NA	TRBV20-1
TGTGCCAGCAGAGGTCCCGGGACAGGGGTTATTCAGCCCCAGCATTTT	CASRGPGTGVIQPQHF	TRBD1	TRBJ1-5	once	TRBV2
TGTGCCAGCAGTTTTCCCGGACTAGACAACCACAATGAGCAGTTCTTC	CASSFPGLDNHNEQFF	TRBD2	TRBJ2-1	NA	TRBV5-6
TGTGCCAGCCCCCAGGGGGACATAACTGAAGCTTTCTTT	CASPQGDITEAFF	TRBD1	TRBJ1-1	NA	TRBV27
TGTGCCAGCTCGGACAGGCGCTATGGCTACACCTTC	CASSDRRYGYTF	TRBD1	TRBJ1-2	NA	TRBV3-1/TRBV3-2
TGTGCCATCAGTTCAGGCCCCGCTGAAGCTTTCTTT	CAISSGPAEAFF	NA	TRBJ1-1	NA	TRBV10-3
TGCGCCAGCAGCTTAACTGCGAACACTGAAGCTTTCTTT	CASSLTANTEAFF	NA	TRBJ1-1	NA	TRBV5-1
TGTGCCAGCAGTTTGACAACTTTTTCACCCCTCCACTTT	CASSLTTFSPLHF	NA	TRBJ1-6	NA	TRBV27
TGTGCCAGCTCACCGGCAGGGTTAGCCAAAAACATTCAGTACTTC	CASSPAGLAKNIQYF	NA	TRBJ2-4	NA	TRBV18
TGTGCCAGCAGCCACCCCGGGGCGGGATGGGGGGAGCAGTACTTC	CASSHPGAGWGEQYF	NA	TRBJ2-7	NA	TRBV3-1/TRBV3-2
TGCGCCAGCAGCTTGGTGCAGTCGCCCGACGAGCAGTACTTC	CASSLVQSPDEQYF	NA	TRBJ2-7	NA	TRBV5-1
TGTGCCAGCAGCCCCGTGGGGCAGGGCAGTTCACCCCTCCACTTT	CASSPVGQGSSPLHF	NA	TRBJ1-6	NA	TRBV3-1/TRBV3-2
TGTGCCAGCAGGGGACTAGCGGTGGGGAATGAGCAGTTCTTC	CASRGLAVGNEQFF	TRBD2	TRBJ2-1	NA	TRBV2
TGTGCCAGCAGGAGACAGGGGAATAATGAAAAACTGTTTTTT	CASRRQGNNEKLFF	TRBD1	TRBJ1-4	NA	TRBV6-5
TGTGCCACCCCCCTTCCTGGCTACACCTTC	CATPLPGYTF	NA	TRBJ1-2	NA	TRBV3-1/TRBV3-2
TGTGCCAGCAGTTTAGGCCGGGGGTATGGCTACACCTTC	CASSLGRGYGYTF	NA	TRBJ1-2	NA	TRBV12-3/TRBV12-4
TGTGCCAGCAGTGATCCTAGACAGGGAATGAACACTGAAGCTTTCTTT	CASSDPRQGMNTEAFF	TRBD1	TRBJ1-1	NA	TRBV25-1